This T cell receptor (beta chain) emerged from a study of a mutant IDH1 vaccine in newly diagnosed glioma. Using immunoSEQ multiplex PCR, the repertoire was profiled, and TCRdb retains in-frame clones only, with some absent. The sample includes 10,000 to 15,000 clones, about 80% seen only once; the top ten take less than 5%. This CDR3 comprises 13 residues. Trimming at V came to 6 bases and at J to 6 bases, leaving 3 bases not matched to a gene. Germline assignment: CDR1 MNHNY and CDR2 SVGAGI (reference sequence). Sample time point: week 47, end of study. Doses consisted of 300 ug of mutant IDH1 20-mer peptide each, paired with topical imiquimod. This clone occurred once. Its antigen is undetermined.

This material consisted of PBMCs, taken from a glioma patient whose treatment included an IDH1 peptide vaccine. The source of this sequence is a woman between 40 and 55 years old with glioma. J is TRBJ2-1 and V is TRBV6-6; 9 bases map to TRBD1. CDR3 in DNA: TGTGCCAGCAGCCCGGGACAGGGCAATGAGCAGTTCTTC. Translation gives CASSPGQGNEQFF.